This T cell receptor beta chain was sequenced for a study of T cell responses to AZD1222 COVID-19 vaccine. The assay was immunoSEQ multiplex PCR, and TCRdb's table has in-frame clones only and misses some. The sample yields 90,000 to 110,000 clones, approximately 92% seen once. Whole-study results and caveats: Repertoires were collected only later (after the peak T cell response had occurred). Clonal diversity may have been underestimated, and the donors were mostly white British, with more females than males.

Turning to this clone: Its target is unknown.

CDR1 is SEHNR and CDR2 is FQNEAQ in the germline V gene (reference sequence). The V gene lost 2 bases and the J gene lost 4 bases, with 10 bases spanning the gap. The CDR3 runs 14 residues. This clonotype originated in an adult who received the AZD1222 COVID-19 vaccine. Sample: peripheral blood, taken 28 days after the second AZD1222 dose. The V call is TRBV7-9, the J call TRBJ2-3; D may be TRBD2 (6 bases). The CDR3 region has the DNA TGTGCCAGCAGCTTAACGGGAGTCTCAGATACGCAGTATTTT. The encoded protein is CASSLTGVSDTQYF. The variable domain in full, completed from reference TRBV7-9 and TRBJ2-3, reads DTGVSQNPRHKITKRGQNVTFRCDPISEHNRLYWYRQTLGQGPEFLTYFQNEAQLEKSRLLSDRFSAERPKGSFSTLEIQRTEQGDSAMYLCASSLTGVSDTQYFGPGTRLTVL.